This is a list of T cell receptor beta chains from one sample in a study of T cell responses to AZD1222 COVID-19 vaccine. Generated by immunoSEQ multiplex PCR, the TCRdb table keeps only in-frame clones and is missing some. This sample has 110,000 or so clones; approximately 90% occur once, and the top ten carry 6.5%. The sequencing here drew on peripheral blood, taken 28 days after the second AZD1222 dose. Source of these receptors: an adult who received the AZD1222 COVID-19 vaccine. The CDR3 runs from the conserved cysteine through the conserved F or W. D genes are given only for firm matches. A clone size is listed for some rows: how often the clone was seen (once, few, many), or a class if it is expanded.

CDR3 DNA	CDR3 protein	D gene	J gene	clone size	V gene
TGCGCCAGCAGAGGAGGACAGGCCAAAGCTTTCTTT	CASRGGQAKAFF	TRBD1	TRBJ1-1	.	TRBV5-1
TGTGCCAGCAGCCAAGAGACGGGACAGAGCTCCTACAATGAGCAGTTCTTC	CASSQETGQSSYNEQFF	TRBD1	TRBJ2-1	.	TRBV14
TGTGCCAGCAGCGACTCCGGGACGGGGGGCTATGGCTACACCTTC	CASSDSGTGGYGYTF	.	TRBJ1-2	.	TRBV13
TGTGCCAGCAGCCCCAGAGAGAGCTTTAATGAAAAACTGTTTTTT	CASSPRESFNEKLFF	.	TRBJ1-4	few	TRBV7-2
TGCGCCAGCAGCACGGGACAGGAGCAAGAGACCCAGTACTTC	CASSTGQEQETQYF	TRBD1	TRBJ2-5	.	TRBV5-1
TGTGCCACCAGCAGTAACGCTCGCTCGGAGACCCAGTACTTC	CATSSNARSETQYF	.	TRBJ2-5	.	TRBV15
TGTGCCAGCAGAACCCGGGACAGGAGTAGGAACACCGGGGAGCTGTTTTTT	CASRTRDRSRNTGELFF	TRBD1	TRBJ2-2	.	TRBV5-4
TGTGCCAGCTCACCATCGGGGGGAAATCAGCCCCAGCATTTT	CASSPSGGNQPQHF	.	TRBJ1-5	.	TRBV18
TGTGCCAGCAGTTTGTTATCCAGCTATGGCTACACCTTC	CASSLLSSYGYTF	.	TRBJ1-2	.	TRBV12-3/TRBV12-4
TGCAGCGTTGTCCTAGGGGCGGTTTTTGCTTTCTTT	CSVVLGAVFAFF	.	TRBJ1-1	.	TRBV29-1
TGTGCCAGCAGCTTAGGCGGGTTGAGGGTAGAAGGTGGCTACACCTTC	CASSLGGLRVEGGYTF	.	TRBJ1-2	.	TRBV7-2
TGTGCCAGTAGTATAGACGCAGGGAACACTGAAGCTTTCTTT	CASSIDAGNTEAFF	.	TRBJ1-1	few	TRBV19
TGTGCCAGCAGCCAAGAGTCCAGGGCCCATAATTCACCCCTCCACTTT	CASSQESRAHNSPLHF	.	TRBJ1-6	.	TRBV3-1/TRBV3-2
TGTGCCAGCAGCCGGACAGGGGCGAACTACGAGCAGTACTTC	CASSRTGANYEQYF	TRBD1	TRBJ2-7	.	TRBV4-2
TGTGCCAGCAGTTTTAGTAGCTTTCTAGATGGCTACACCTTC	CASSFSSFLDGYTF	.	TRBJ1-2	.	TRBV27
TGTGCCAGCAGTCAAGCGGTGAGGGTTTACTACACCTTC	CASSQAVRVYYTF	.	TRBJ1-2	few	TRBV28
TGCGCCAGCAAGGGGGGAGCAACTAATGAAAAACTGTTTTTT	CASKGGATNEKLFF	.	TRBJ1-4	.	TRBV5-1